Listed below are T cell receptor beta chains from one sample, sequenced in a study of blood T cell repertoires in COVID-19. This table comes from immunoSEQ multiplex PCR, and its TCRdb copy is limited to in-frame clones, with some not included. The table has about 360,000 clones, around 90% seen once. The sample consisted of peripheral blood. These receptors came from a human donor in a cohort sampled during active COVID-19. CDR3s leave out the opening cysteine and the closing phenylalanine or tryptophan.

V gene,CDR3 protein
TRBV6-1,ASSESWPKNLGNTIY
TRBV5-4,ASSLGQGDVYEQF
TRBV11-3,ASSAPQGSSYNEQF
TRBV7-7,ASSLLVAGEGETQY
TRBV24-1,APSHKCTGELF
TRBV6-5,ASSYSSGVGQF
TRBV7-9,ASSLSGDYGYT
TRBV5-1,ASSLFGTSGSYEQF
TRBV4-1,ASSQVRGGRAF
TRBV6-6,ASSSGQEDVTDTQY
TRBV6-1,ASSEAESQPQH
TRBV5-6,ASRGGASTDTQY
TRBV7-8,ASSLGAGAGDAY
TRBV5-8,ASSAGSADTQY
TRBV10-1,ASPYSGNTIY
TRBV30,SWGYGAYGEQF
TRBV19,ASSIGGGTYEQY
TRBV30,AWSVSGTGLGT
TRBV5-5,ASSRVTSYEQY
TRBV7-2,ASSAGWDNSPLH
TRBV6-5,ASSYSSGDYEQY
TRBV4-1,ASSHVLRDRTNTEAF
TRBV7-2,ASSAGTAKQPQH
TRBV7-9,ASSALRTSGGAGEQY
TRBV27,ASSFAQGVYEQY
TRBV18,ASSPFRTARRGETQY
TRBV30,AWREGPSFNEKLF